These 8 T cell receptor beta chains were sequenced from one sample in a study of cytomegalovirus exposure and HLA in healthy donors. The PCR made use of 60 Vbeta and 13 Jbeta primers. TCRdb's table, derived via immunoSEQ multiplex PCR, lists solely in-frame clones and lacks some. The sample table sets out roughly 110,000 clones. The material sequenced was PBMCs. These receptors originate from a man aged 40-49 years in good health and CMV-seropositive.

The chain combines TRBV6-6 with TRBJ2-3; 7 bases line up with TRBD1. V shed 6 bases, J shed 2 bases, and the junction held 11 bases outside the gene matches. Germline V gene sequence: CDR1 MNHNY, CDR2 SVGAGI (reference sequence). The CDR3 length is 16 residues. DNA of the CDR3: TGTGCCAGCAGAACTCCGACAGGGCCTGACACAGATACGCAGTATTTT. It codes for CASRTPTGPDTDTQYF.

This chain links TRBV12-2 with TRBJ2-1; no check of the table's D call, TRBD1, against the DNA was made. TRBV12-2 is given as a pseudogene. The CDR3 extends over 17 amino acids. The CDR3 bases are TGTGCAAGTCGCTGGGGACCACCAGGGGTCGGATACAATGAGCAGTTCTTC. The encoded protein is CASRWGPPGVGYNEQFF.

The V and J genes are TRBV27 and TRBJ2-7; TRBD2 is a possible D gene (5 bases). The V end lost 2 bases, the J end lost 1 base, and 12 bases lay between the germline ends. The CDR3 runs 15 residues. The germline gives CDR1 MNHEY, CDR2 SMNVEV (reference sequence). The CDR3 protein is CASSLDRSGSYEQYF. The CDR3 DNA sequence: TGTGCCAGCAGTTTAGATCGCAGCGGTTCCTACGAGCAGTACTTC.

V and J are TRBV6-1 and TRBJ1-2; no clear D gene. This CDR3 contains 15 residues. The V and J ends lost 6 bases and 5 bases respectively, with 19 bases between them. The V gene's germline CDR1 is MNHNS and CDR2 SASEGT. Written as DNA, the CDR3 is TGTGCCAGCAGGGAGGGAGTGGGGTTTCTGTATGGCTACACCTTC. Its translation: CASREGVGFLYGYTF.

The V and J genes are TRBV4-1 and TRBJ2-7; D is possibly TRBD1 (5 bases). CDR1 and CDR2 (germline): MGHRA, YSYEKL. The CDR3 extends over 13 amino acids. V lost 0 bases, J lost 5 bases, and 8 bases lay in between. The CDR3 nucleotides are TGCGCCAGCAGCCAAGACAGGGCCGACGAGCAGTACTTC. This gives the protein CASSQDRADEQYF.

The CDR3 loop reads CASSQVDTPYQETQYF. CDR3 bases: TGTGCCAGCAGCCAAGTAGACACACCGTACCAAGAGACCCAGTACTTC. The chain carries TRBV14 and TRBJ2-5; D gene uncertain. The V gene lost 1 base and the J gene lost 0 bases, with 12 bases spanning the gap. Germline V gives CDR1 SGHDN, CDR2 FVKESK. CDR3 size: 16 residues.

The chain employs TRBV19 and TRBJ1-2, with D uncertain. The CDR3 has 14 amino acids. Germline values: CDR1 LNHDA, CDR2 SQIVND (reference sequence). V lost 6 bases to trimming and J lost 5 bases, with 16 bases between them. CDR3 DNA: TGTGCCAGTAGCCTCCGGCGGGGAGAATATGGCTACACCTTC. Encoded protein: CASSLRRGEYGYTF.

The V call is TRBV15, the J call TRBJ2-7; D possibly corresponds to TRBD2 (6 bases). V was pared by 8 bases and J by 2 bases, with 16 bases between. Germline values: CDR1 LNHNV, CDR2 YYDKDF (reference sequence). This CDR3 is built from 14 residues. As DNA, the CDR3 is TGTGCCACCGGAGGGGAAAGGGGACCCTACGAGCAGTACTTC. Its protein product is CATGGERGPYEQYF.